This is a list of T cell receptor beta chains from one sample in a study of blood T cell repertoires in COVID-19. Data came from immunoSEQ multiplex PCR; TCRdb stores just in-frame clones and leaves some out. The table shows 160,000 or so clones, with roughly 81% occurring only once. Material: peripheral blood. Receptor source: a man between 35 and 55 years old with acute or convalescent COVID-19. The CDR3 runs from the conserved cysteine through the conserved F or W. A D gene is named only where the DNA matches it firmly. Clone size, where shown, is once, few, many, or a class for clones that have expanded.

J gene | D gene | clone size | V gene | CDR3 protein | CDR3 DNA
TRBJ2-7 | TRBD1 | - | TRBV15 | CATSRVDRVLIYEQYF | TGTGCCACCAGCAGAGTGGACAGGGTTCTTATCTACGAGCAGTACTTC
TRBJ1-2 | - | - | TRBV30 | CAWSDKRGYYTF | TGTGCCTGGAGTGATAAAAGGGGGTACTACACCTTC
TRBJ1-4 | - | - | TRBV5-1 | CASSLGQNEKLFF | TGCGCCAGCAGCCTCGGACAGAATGAAAAACTGTTTTTT
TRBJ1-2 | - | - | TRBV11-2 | CASSTLKEGDRSGGGYTF | TGTGCCAGCAGCACCTTAAAGGAAGGGGACCGGAGTGGAGGGGGCTACACCTTC
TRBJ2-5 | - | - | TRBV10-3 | CAISEKTLQETQYF | TGTGCCATCAGTGAGAAAACATTACAAGAGACCCAGTACTTC
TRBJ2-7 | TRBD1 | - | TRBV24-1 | CATSDLRGTGPYEQYF | TGTGCCACCAGTGATTTGAGAGGGACAGGACCCTACGAGCAGTACTTC
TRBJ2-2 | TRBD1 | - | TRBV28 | CASSLQGATGNTGELFF | TGTGCCAGCAGTTTGCAGGGGGCGACTGGGAACACCGGGGAGCTGTTTTTT
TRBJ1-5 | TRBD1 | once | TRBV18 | CASSGTGRNQPQHF | TGTGCCAGCTCAGGGACAGGGCGCAATCAGCCCCAGCATTTT
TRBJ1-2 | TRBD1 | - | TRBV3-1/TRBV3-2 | CASSIRGSYGYTF | TGTGCCAGCAGTATCAGGGGGTCCTATGGCTACACCTTC
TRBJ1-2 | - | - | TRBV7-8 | CASSPRTLGYTF | TGTGCCAGCAGCCCTCGGACATTAGGCTACACCTTC
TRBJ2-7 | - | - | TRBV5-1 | CASSLGAGAYEQYF | TGCGCCAGCAGCTTGGGGGCAGGCGCCTACGAGCAGTACTTC
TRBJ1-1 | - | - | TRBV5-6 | CASSPGRTEAFF | TGTGCCAGCAGCCCCGGGAGGACTGAAGCTTTCTTT
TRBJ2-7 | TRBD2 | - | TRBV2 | CASTGRGAGEQYF | TGTGCCAGCACAGGGCGGGGGGCAGGTGAGCAGTACTTC
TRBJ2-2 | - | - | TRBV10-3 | CAIHEGGGELFF | TGTGCCATCCACGAAGGGGGCGGGGAGCTGTTTTTT
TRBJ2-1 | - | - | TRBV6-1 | CASSEYTGIPYNEQFF | TGTGCCAGCAGTGAGTATACCGGGATCCCCTACAATGAGCAGTTCTTC
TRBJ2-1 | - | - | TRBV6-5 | CASSYQGGDNEQFF | TGTGCCAGCAGTTACCAGGGTGGAGACAATGAGCAGTTCTTC
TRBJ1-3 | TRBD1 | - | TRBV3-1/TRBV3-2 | CASSRGGQGLNTIYF | TGTGCCAGCAGCCGAGGGGGACAGGGGCTTAACACCATATATTTT
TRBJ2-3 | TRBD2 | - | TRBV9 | CASSPSGGPSTDTQYF | TGTGCCAGCAGCCCTAGCGGGGGGCCAAGCACAGATACGCAGTATTTT
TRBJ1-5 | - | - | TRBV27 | CASSLKQGKDQPQHF | TGTGCCAGCAGTCTGAAGCAGGGTAAGGATCAGCCCCAGCATTTT
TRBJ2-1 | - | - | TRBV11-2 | CASSLSTDEQFF | TGTGCCAGCAGCTTAAGTACGGATGAGCAGTTCTTC
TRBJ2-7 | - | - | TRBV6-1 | CASSEAQAGRQYF | TGTGCCAGCAGTGAAGCGCAGGCAGGGCGGCAGTACTTC
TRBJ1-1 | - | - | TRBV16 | CASSHHRQNTEAFF | TGTGCCAGCAGCCATCATAGACAGAACACTGAAGCTTTCTTT
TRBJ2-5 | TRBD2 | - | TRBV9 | CASSIGGGEETQYF | TGTGCCAGCAGTATCGGCGGGGGGGAAGAGACCCAGTACTTC
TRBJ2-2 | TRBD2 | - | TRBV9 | CASSSRSAGDYTGELFF | TGTGCCAGCAGCTCTCGTTCAGCGGGGGACTACACCGGGGAGCTGTTTTTT
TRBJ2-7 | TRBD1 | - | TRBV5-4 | CASSLAGGSHEQYF | TGTGCCAGCAGCTTGGCAGGGGGTAGCCACGAGCAGTACTTC
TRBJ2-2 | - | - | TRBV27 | CASSFNAGELFF | TGTGCCAGCAGTTTCAATGCCGGGGAGCTGTTTTTT
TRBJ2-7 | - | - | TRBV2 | CASRDRAYEQYF | TGTGCCAGCAGGGACAGAGCCTACGAGCAGTACTTC
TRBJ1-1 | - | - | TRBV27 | CASSLSPGGATEAFF | TGTGCCAGCAGTTTAAGTCCGGGAGGAGCAACTGAAGCTTTCTTT
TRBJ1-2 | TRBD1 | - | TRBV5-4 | CASSRLDRDRNGYTF | TGTGCCAGCAGCCGACTCGACAGGGACCGGAATGGCTACACCTTC
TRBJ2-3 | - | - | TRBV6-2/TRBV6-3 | CASSYSKGGTSTDTQYF | TGTGCCAGCAGTTACTCGAAGGGCGGGACTAGCACAGATACGCAGTATTTT
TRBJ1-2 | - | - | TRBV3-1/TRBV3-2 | CASSQETRRGSYTF | TGTGCCAGCAGCCAAGAAACCCGGCGGGGAAGCTACACCTTC
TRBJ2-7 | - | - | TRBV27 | CASSLSISGVGYEQYF | TGTGCCAGCAGTTTATCAATCTCAGGGGTGGGCTACGAGCAGTACTTC
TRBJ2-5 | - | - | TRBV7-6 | CASSPRQETQYF | TGTGCCAGCAGCCCCCGCCAAGAGACCCAGTACTTC
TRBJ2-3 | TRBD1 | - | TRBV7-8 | CASSLYGQGRGDTQYF | TGTGCCAGCAGCTTATATGGACAGGGTAGAGGGGATACGCAGTATTTT
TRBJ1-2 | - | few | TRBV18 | CASSPEENYGYTF | TGTGCCAGCTCACCGGAGGAGAACTATGGCTACACCTTC
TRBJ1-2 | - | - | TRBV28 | CASSFPLNYGYTF | TGTGCCAGCAGTTTTCCCCTTAACTATGGCTACACCTTC
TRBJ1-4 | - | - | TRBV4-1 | CASSQDRDGGGANNEKLFF | TGCGCCAGCAGCCAAGATCGGGACGGTGGGGGGGCCAATAATGAAAAACTGTTTTTT
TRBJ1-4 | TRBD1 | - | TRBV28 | CASSAPQGGREKLFF | TGTGCCAGCAGTGCTCCCCAGGGGGGCAGGGAAAAACTGTTTTTT
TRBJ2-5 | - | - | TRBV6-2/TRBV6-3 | CASTPGGRETQYF | TGTGCCAGCACCCCCGGGGGACGAGAGACCCAGTACTTC
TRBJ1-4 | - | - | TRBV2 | CASAGGPGVEKLFF | TGTGCCAGCGCGGGGGGTCCCGGAGTCGAAAAACTGTTTTTT
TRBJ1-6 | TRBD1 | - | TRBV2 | CASRRQGAPSSYNSPLHF | TGTGCCAGCAGGCGACAGGGGGCTCCGAGCTCCTATAATTCACCCCTCCACTTT
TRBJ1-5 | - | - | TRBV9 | CASSRGENQPQHF | TGTGCCAGCAGCCGAGGAGAGAATCAGCCCCAGCATTTT
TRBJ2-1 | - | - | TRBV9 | CASSVWGDNEQFF | TGTGCCAGCAGCGTATGGGGCGACAATGAGCAGTTCTTC
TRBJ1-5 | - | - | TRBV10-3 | CAISESRNPNSNQPQHF | TGTGCCATCAGTGAGTCGAGGAACCCCAATAGCAATCAGCCCCAGCATTTT
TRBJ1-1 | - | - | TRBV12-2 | CASRLNRVGSRNTEAFF | TGTGCAAGTCGCTTAAATCGTGTTGGTAGTCGGAACACTGAAGCTTTCTTT
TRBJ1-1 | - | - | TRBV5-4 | CASSLAAQPLNTEAFF | TGTGCCAGCAGCCTGGCGGCACAGCCCCTGAACACTGAAGCTTTCTTT
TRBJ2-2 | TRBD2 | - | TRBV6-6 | CASIGGAGTGELFF | TGTGCCAGCATCGGGGGGGCAGGGACCGGGGAGCTGTTTTTT
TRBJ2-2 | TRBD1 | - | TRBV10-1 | CASRADRATGELFF | TGCGCCAGCAGGGCCGACAGGGCCACCGGGGAGCTGTTTTTT
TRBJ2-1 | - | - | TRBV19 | CASTATGSSYNEQFF | TGTGCCAGTACCGCAACAGGGAGCTCCTACAATGAGCAGTTCTTC